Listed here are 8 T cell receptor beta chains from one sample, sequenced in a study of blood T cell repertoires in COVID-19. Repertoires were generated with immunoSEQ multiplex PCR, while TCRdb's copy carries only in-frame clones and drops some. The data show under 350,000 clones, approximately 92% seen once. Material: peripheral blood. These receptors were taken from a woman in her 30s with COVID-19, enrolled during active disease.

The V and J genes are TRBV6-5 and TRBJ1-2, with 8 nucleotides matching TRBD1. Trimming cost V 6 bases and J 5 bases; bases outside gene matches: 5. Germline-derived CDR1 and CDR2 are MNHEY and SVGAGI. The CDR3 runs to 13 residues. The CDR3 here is CASRSQGGYGYTF. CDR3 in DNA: TGTGCCAGCAGGTCACAGGGGGGTTATGGCTACACCTTC.

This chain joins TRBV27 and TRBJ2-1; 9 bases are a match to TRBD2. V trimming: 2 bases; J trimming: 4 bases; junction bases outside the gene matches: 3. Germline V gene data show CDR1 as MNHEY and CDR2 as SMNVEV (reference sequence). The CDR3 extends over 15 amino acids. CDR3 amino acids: CASSLAGGPYNEQFF. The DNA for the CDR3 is TGTGCCAGCAGTTTAGCGGGAGGGCCGTACAATGAGCAGTTCTTC.

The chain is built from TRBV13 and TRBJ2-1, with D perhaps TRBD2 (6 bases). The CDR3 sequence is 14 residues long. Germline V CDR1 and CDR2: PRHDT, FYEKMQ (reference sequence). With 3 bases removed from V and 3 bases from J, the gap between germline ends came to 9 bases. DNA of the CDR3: TGTGCCAGCAGCTTTAGCGGAAACTACAATGAGCAGTTCTTC. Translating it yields CASSFSGNYNEQFF. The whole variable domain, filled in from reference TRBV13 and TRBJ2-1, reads AAGVIQSPRHLIKEKRETATLKCYPIPRHDTVYWYQQGPGQDPQFLISFYEKMQSDKGSIPDRFSAQQFSDYHSELNMSSLELGDSALYFCASSFSGNYNEQFFGPGTRLTVL.

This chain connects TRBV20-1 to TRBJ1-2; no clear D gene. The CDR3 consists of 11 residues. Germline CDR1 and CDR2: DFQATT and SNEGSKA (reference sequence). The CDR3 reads CSAGSTDGYTF. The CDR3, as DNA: TGCAGCGCCGGGTCCACCGATGGCTACACCTTC.

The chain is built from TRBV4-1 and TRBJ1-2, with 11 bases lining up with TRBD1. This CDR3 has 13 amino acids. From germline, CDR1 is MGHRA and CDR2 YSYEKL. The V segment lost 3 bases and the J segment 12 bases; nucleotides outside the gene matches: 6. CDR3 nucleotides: TGCGCCAGCAGCCAGAGGACAGGGGGCAACCACACCTTC. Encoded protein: CASSQRTGGNHTF.

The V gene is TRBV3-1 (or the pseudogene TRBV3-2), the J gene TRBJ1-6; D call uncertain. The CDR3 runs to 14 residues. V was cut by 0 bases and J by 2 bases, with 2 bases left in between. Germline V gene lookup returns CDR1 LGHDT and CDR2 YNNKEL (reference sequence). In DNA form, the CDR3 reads TGTGCCAGCAGCCAAGATACCTATAATTCACCCCTCCACTTT. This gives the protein CASSQDTYNSPLHF.

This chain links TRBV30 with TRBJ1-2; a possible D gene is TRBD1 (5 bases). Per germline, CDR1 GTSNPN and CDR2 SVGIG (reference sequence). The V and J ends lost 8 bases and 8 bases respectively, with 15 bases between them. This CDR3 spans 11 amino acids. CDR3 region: CAGTGRRGYTF. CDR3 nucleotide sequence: TGTGCCGGGACCGGCCGGAGGGGCTACACCTTC.

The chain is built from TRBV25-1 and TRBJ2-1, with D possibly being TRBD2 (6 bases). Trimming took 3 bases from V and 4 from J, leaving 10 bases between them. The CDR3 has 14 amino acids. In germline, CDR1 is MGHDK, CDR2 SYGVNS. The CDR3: CASSDPGVYNEQFF. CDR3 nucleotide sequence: TGTGCCAGCAGTGACCCGGGAGTGTACAATGAGCAGTTCTTC.